Listed below are T cell receptor beta chains from one sample, sequenced in a study of T-cell memory formation after mild COVID-19. TCRdb called the 5' RACE reads again in MiXCR, with one record for every CDR3 protein. The profile shows hundreds of thousands of distinct CDR3 sequences, roughly 20% of them singletons. Sequencing was performed on PBMCs or a T cell subset sorted from them (not recorded which). The receptors here all came from a man aged 18-30 years who had mild COVID-19 (a few samples of this study predate the infection). Cell type and time point are not known. CDR3s include the opening cysteine and the closing phenylalanine or tryptophan. Fields, in order: CDR3 protein, CDR3 DNA, J gene, CDR3 length, V gene, clone size, D gene. The D gene is left open where the match is weak. The size of a clone is reported for some rows only, either as once, few or many, or as a class for expanded clones.

CDR3: CASSQGQFGYGYTF
DNA: TGCGCCAGCAGCCAAGGGCAGTTTGGCTATGGCTACACCTTC
J: TRBJ1-2
length: 14
V: TRBV4-1
size: few
D: -

CDR3: CASSIVGISLNVLTF
DNA: TGTGCCAGTAGTATAGTTGGGATATCGCTCAACGTCCTGACTTTC
J: TRBJ2-6
length: 15
V: TRBV19
size: -
D: -

CDR3: CASSPAQGARTEAFF
DNA: TGCGCCAGCAGCCCCGCCCAGGGGGCAAGGACTGAAGCTTTCTTT
J: TRBJ1-1
length: 15
V: TRBV5-1
size: few
D: TRBD1

CDR3: CASSLGGGADGYTF
DNA: TGTGCCAGCAGTTTAGGAGGGGGCGCAGATGGCTACACCTTC
J: TRBJ1-2
length: 14
V: TRBV12-3/TRBV12-4
size: -
D: TRBD1

CDR3: CASSVATGGYGYTF
DNA: TGTGCCAGCAGCGTAGCGACAGGGGGGTATGGCTACACCTTC
J: TRBJ1-2
length: 14
V: TRBV9
size: -
D: TRBD1

CDR3: CASSVRRTGGNSPLHF
DNA: TGTGCCAGCAGCGTACGCCGGACAGGGGGGAATTCACCCCTCCACTTT
J: TRBJ1-6
length: 16
V: TRBV13
size: -
D: TRBD1

CDR3: CASSPSDLPDEQYF
DNA: TGTGCCAGCTCACCTTCGGACCTTCCCGACGAGCAGTACTTC
J: TRBJ2-7
length: 14
V: TRBV18
size: few
D: -

CDR3: CATRPNGLQETQYF
DNA: TGTGCCACCCGCCCCAACGGCCTCCAAGAGACCCAGTACTTC
J: TRBJ2-5
length: 14
V: TRBV2
size: few
D: -

CDR3: CASSQDQKGTRNEQYF
DNA: TGCGCCAGCAGCCAAGATCAGAAAGGAACTAGGAACGAGCAGTACTTC
J: TRBJ2-7
length: 16
V: TRBV4-3
size: -
D: -

CDR3: CSVEDARYSYTF
DNA: TGCAGCGTTGAAGATGCTCGGTATAGCTACACCTTC
J: TRBJ1-2
length: 12
V: TRBV29-1
size: -
D: -

CDR3: CASSQDQGAQKLFF
DNA: TGCGCCAGCAGCCAAGATCAGGGGGCGCAAAAACTGTTTTTT
J: TRBJ1-4
length: 14
V: TRBV4-3
size: few
D: TRBD1

CDR3: CATRWTDKKTQYF
DNA: TGTGCCACCAGATGGACGGACAAGAAGACCCAGTACTTC
J: TRBJ2-5
length: 13
V: TRBV10-3
size: few
D: -

CDR3: CASSFSGAKNIQYF
DNA: TGTGCCAGCTCCTTTTCGGGGGCCAAAAACATTCAGTACTTC
J: TRBJ2-4
length: 14
V: TRBV12-3/TRBV12-4
size: -
D: -

CDR3: CASSFTGTGTYEQYF
DNA: TGTGCCAGCAGTTTTACGGGGACAGGGACCTACGAGCAGTACTTC
J: TRBJ2-7
length: 15
V: TRBV27
size: few
D: TRBD1

CDR3: CASSILPGLAVRNEQFF
DNA: TGTGCCAGCAGTATCCTACCGGGACTAGCGGTCCGCAATGAGCAGTTCTTC
J: TRBJ2-1
length: 17
V: TRBV27
size: -
D: TRBD2

CDR3: CASSLDRAKTQYF
DNA: TGTGCCAGCAGTTTGGACAGGGCCAAGACCCAGTACTTC
J: TRBJ2-5
length: 13
V: TRBV7-2
size: -
D: TRBD1

CDR3: CASSRPGTGSNSPLHF
DNA: TGTGCCAGCAGTCGTCCCGGGACAGGGTCGAATTCACCCCTCCACTTT
J: TRBJ1-6
length: 16
V: TRBV28
size: -
D: TRBD1

CDR3: CASSQDLASSVGLNEQFF
DNA: TGTGCCAGCAGCCAAGATCTTGCTAGCTCGGTTGGGTTGAATGAGCAGTTCTTC
J: TRBJ2-1
length: 18
V: TRBV3-1
size: few
D: -

CDR3: CASEGTGDTGELFF
DNA: TGTGCCAGCGAGGGGACTGGGGACACCGGGGAGCTGTTTTTT
J: TRBJ2-2
length: 14
V: TRBV5-5
size: -
D: -

CDR3: CASSLGTPNTEAFF
DNA: TGTGCCAGCAGCTTAGGGACACCAAACACTGAAGCTTTCTTT
J: TRBJ1-1
length: 14
V: TRBV7-9
size: many
D: -

CDR3: CASSLDQGGQETQYF
DNA: TGTGCCAGCAGCTTAGATCAGGGAGGGCAAGAGACCCAGTACTTC
J: TRBJ2-5
length: 15
V: TRBV7-2
size: few
D: TRBD2

CDR3: CASKSGGQQETQYF
DNA: TGCGCCAGCAAGTCGGGGGGACAACAAGAGACCCAGTACTTC
J: TRBJ2-5
length: 14
V: TRBV5-1
size: few
D: -

CDR3: CASSGTANSPLHF
DNA: TGTGCCAGCAGCGGGACGGCGAATTCACCCCTCCACTTT
J: TRBJ1-6
length: 13
V: TRBV2
size: -
D: -

CDR3: CASSQGYGGQPQHF
DNA: TGTGCCAGCAGCCAGGGGTACGGGGGCCAGCCCCAGCATTTT
J: TRBJ1-5
length: 14
V: TRBV5-6
size: -
D: -

CDR3: CASSLSVVGQGFGYTF
DNA: TGTGCCAGCAGTTTATCTGTCGTGGGACAGGGGTTTGGCTACACCTTC
J: TRBJ1-2
length: 16
V: TRBV12-3/TRBV12-4
size: many
D: TRBD1

CDR3: CASSSGTSRSPLHF
DNA: TGTGCCAGCAGCTCCGGGACAAGTAGATCACCCCTCCACTTT
J: TRBJ1-6
length: 14
V: TRBV7-8
size: many
D: -

CDR3: CASRFNAGADNEQFF
DNA: TGTGCCAGCAGATTTAACGCCGGAGCCGACAATGAGCAGTTCTTC
J: TRBJ2-1
length: 15
V: TRBV12-3/TRBV12-4
size: -
D: -

CDR3: CASSQTWLDTEAFF
DNA: TGTGCCAGCAGCCAAACCTGGTTGGACACTGAAGCTTTCTTT
J: TRBJ1-1
length: 14
V: TRBV3-1
size: -
D: -

CDR3: CASSSSGGALVSGQFF
DNA: TGTGCCAGCAGCTCTAGCGGGGGGGCCCTTGTGAGCGGGCAGTTCTTC
J: TRBJ2-1
length: 16
V: TRBV7-2
size: many
D: TRBD2

CDR3: CATSGRSGTGNLVDQPQHF
DNA: TGTGCCACCAGTGGTCGGAGTGGGACAGGGAATCTCGTGGATCAGCCCCAGCATTTT
J: TRBJ1-5
length: 19
V: TRBV24-1
size: -
D: TRBD1

CDR3: CASSVGGYAYNEQFF
DNA: TGTGCCAGCAGTGTCGGGGGGTACGCCTACAATGAGCAGTTCTTC
J: TRBJ2-1
length: 15
V: TRBV12-3/TRBV12-4
size: few
D: TRBD2

CDR3: CASSGWDGVAYGYTF
DNA: TGTGCCAGCAGCGGATGGGACGGGGTGGCCTATGGCTACACCTTC
J: TRBJ1-2
length: 15
V: TRBV9
size: -
D: -

CDR3: CASSSIVWEQYF
DNA: TGTGCCAGCAGTTCCATAGTCTGGGAGCAGTACTTC
J: TRBJ2-7
length: 12
V: TRBV6-2/TRBV6-3
size: -
D: -

CDR3: CASSVEILITEAFF
DNA: TGCGCCAGCAGCGTGGAAATACTGATCACTGAAGCTTTCTTT
J: TRBJ1-1
length: 14
V: TRBV4-3
size: -
D: -

CDR3: CASRGRDQETQYF
DNA: TGTGCCAGCAGAGGCCGGGACCAAGAGACCCAGTACTTC
J: TRBJ2-5
length: 13
V: TRBV6-5
size: few
D: -

CDR3: CASGPYTGELFF
DNA: TGTGCCAGCGGGCCCTACACCGGGGAGCTGTTTTTT
J: TRBJ2-2
length: 12
V: TRBV6-5
size: -
D: -

CDR3: CASSQGLGGGGYGYTF
DNA: TGCGCCAGCAGCCAAGGGCTGGGGGGGGGCGGCTATGGCTACACCTTC
J: TRBJ1-2
length: 16
V: TRBV4-1
size: -
D: -

CDR3: CATSDFTGGDTQYF
DNA: TGTGCCACCAGTGATTTTACGGGGGGAGATACGCAGTATTTT
J: TRBJ2-3
length: 14
V: TRBV24-1
size: -
D: TRBD2

CDR3: CASSQASGNIQYF
DNA: TGTGCCAGCAGCCAAGCCAGCGGTAACATTCAGTACTTC
J: TRBJ2-4
length: 13
V: TRBV3-1
size: -
D: -

CDR3: CAISPGSNEQFF
DNA: TGTGCCATCAGTCCAGGGAGCAATGAGCAGTTCTTC
J: TRBJ2-1
length: 12
V: TRBV10-3
size: few
D: -

CDR3: CATRASWQFF
DNA: TGTGCCACCAGGGCATCGTGGCAGTTCTTC
J: TRBJ2-1
length: 10
V: TRBV24-1
size: -
D: -

CDR3: CASTRTGNYYEQYF
DNA: TGCGCCAGCACCAGGACAGGTAATTACTACGAGCAGTACTTC
J: TRBJ2-7
length: 14
V: TRBV5-1
size: few
D: TRBD1

CDR3: CASSQDYRGNTGELFF
DNA: TGTGCCAGCAGCCAAGACTACAGGGGTAACACCGGGGAGCTGTTTTTT
J: TRBJ2-2
length: 16
V: TRBV3-1
size: -
D: TRBD1

CDR3: CASSPGVQGSNQPQHF
DNA: TGTGCCAGCTCACCAGGGGTGCAGGGGAGCAATCAGCCCCAGCATTTT
J: TRBJ1-5
length: 16
V: TRBV18
size: few
D: -

CDR3: CASSTSTVNTGELFF
DNA: TGTGCCAGCAGTACCTCGACAGTGAACACCGGGGAGCTGTTTTTT
J: TRBJ2-2
length: 15
V: TRBV28
size: -
D: -

CDR3: CASSLGPDVGGYTF
DNA: TGTGCCAGCAGCTTGGGGCCCGACGTCGGCGGCTACACCTTC
J: TRBJ1-2
length: 14
V: TRBV5-5
size: -
D: -